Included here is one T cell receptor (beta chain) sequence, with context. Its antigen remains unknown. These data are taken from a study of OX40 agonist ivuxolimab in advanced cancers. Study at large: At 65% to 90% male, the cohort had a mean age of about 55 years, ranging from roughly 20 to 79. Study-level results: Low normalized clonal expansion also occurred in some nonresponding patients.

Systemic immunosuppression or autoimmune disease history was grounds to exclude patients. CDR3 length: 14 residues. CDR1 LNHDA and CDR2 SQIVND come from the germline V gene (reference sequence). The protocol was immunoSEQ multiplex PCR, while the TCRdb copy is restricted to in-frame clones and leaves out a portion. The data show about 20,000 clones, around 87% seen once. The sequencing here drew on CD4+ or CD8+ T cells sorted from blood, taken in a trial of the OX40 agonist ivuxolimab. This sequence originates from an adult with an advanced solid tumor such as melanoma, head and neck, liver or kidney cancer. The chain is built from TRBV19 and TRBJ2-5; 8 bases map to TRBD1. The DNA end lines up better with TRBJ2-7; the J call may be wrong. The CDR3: CASRGGTGPYEQYF. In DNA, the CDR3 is TGTGCCAGTAGAGGGGGGACAGGTCCCTACGAGCAGTACTTC.